These 31 T cell receptor beta chains were sequenced from one sample in a study of cytomegalovirus exposure and HLA in healthy donors. The PCR made use of 60 Vbeta and 13 Jbeta primers. Repertoires were generated with immunoSEQ multiplex PCR, while TCRdb's copy carries only in-frame clones and drops some. The sample carries about 170,000 clones, 55% to 65% recorded once. The sequenced sample was PBMCs. The receptors derive from a man aged 35-49 years in good health and CMV-seronegative.

This clone was seen once. The rearrangement uses TRBV9 and TRBJ1-4; 9 nucleotides match TRBD1. V gave up 5 bases and J gave up 3 bases; unmatched junction bases: 8. Germline-derived CDR1 and CDR2 are SGDLS and YYNGEE. This CDR3 comprises 16 residues. The CDR3 DNA reads TGTGCCAGCAGTGCCGGGACAGGGTCTTCTAATGAAAAACTGTTTTTT. Protein product: CASSAGTGSSNEKLFF.

The V and J genes are TRBV7-2 and TRBJ2-1; 7 bases match TRBD1. The CDR3 runs 13 residues. The junction had 3 bases not matched to a gene; V was cut back by 8 bases and J by 2 bases. Germline CDR1 reads SGHTA; CDR2 reads FQGNSA. The CDR3 reads CASRDSTYNEQFF. The CDR3 DNA reads as TGTGCCAGCCGGGACAGCACCTACAATGAGCAGTTCTTC.

The chain combines TRBV14 with TRBJ2-3, with 8 bases identical to TRBD2. Germline lookup yields CDR1 SGHDN and CDR2 FVKESK. The J segment lost 4 bases and the V segment lost 5 bases, leaving 11 bases of the junction unmatched. CDR3 length: 16 amino acids. The CDR3 nucleotides read TGTGCCAGCAGCTCCCTTACGGGAGGGTGGGCAGATACGCAGTATTTT. This codes for CASSSLTGGWADTQYF.

V gene TRBV28 combines with J gene TRBJ2-6, with 12 bases matching TRBD1. Looked up from germline, CDR1 is MDHEN and CDR2 is SYDVKM. The CDR3 runs to 19 residues. J was trimmed by 5 bases and V by 6 bases; bases with no gene match: 14. The CDR3 here is CASRFSPGTGGSRANVLTF. CDR3 DNA sequence: TGTGCCAGCAGATTTTCACCCGGGACAGGGGGCAGTCGGGCCAACGTCCTGACTTTC. Full variable domain (outside the CDR3, taken from reference TRBV28 and TRBJ2-6): DVKVTQSSRYLVKRTGEKVFLECVQDMDHENMFWYRQDPGLGLRLIYFSYDVKMKEKGDIPEGYSVSREKKERFSLILESASTNQTSMYLCASRFSPGTGGSRANVLTFGAGSRLTVL.

V and J are TRBV4-3 and TRBJ2-5, with 7 bases matching TRBD1. The V and J ends lost 3 bases and 4 bases, in that order; junction bases with no gene match: 14. Per germline, CDR1 LGHNA and CDR2 YSLEER. This CDR3 region has 17 residues. The CDR3 sequence is CASSHRLTGLPGETQYF. CDR3 DNA: TGCGCCAGCAGCCACCGACTGACAGGGTTGCCTGGAGAGACCCAGTACTTC.

This sequence joins TRBV7-2 and TRBJ1-5; the match to TRBD1 covers 7 bases. After removal of 5 bases from V and 7 bases from J, the junction contained 8 bases not matched to a gene. This CDR3 is 14 amino acids long. Per the germline V gene, CDR1 is SGHTA and CDR2 is FQGNSA. Written as DNA, the CDR3 is TGTGCCAGCAGCCAAGGGGGCGCGGGGCAGCCCCAGCATTTT. Its translation: CASSQGGAGQPQHF.

The rearrangement links TRBV11-2 to TRBJ1-2, with 7 bases that match TRBD1. The J segment lost 4 bases and the V segment lost 0 bases, leaving 8 bases of the junction unmatched. CDR3 length equals 16 residues. Germline V gene data show CDR1 as SGHAT and CDR2 as FQNNGV. CDR3 nucleotides: TGTGCCAGCAGCTTAGATCGAGAAGGGGGCAGCTATGGCTACACCTTC. This translates into CASSLDREGGSYGYTF.

This chain uses TRBV11-2 with TRBJ2-7; 7 bases map to TRBD2. This CDR3 has 14 amino acids. Germline trimming cut 2 bases from V and 6 bases from J; bases unmatched to any gene: 7. Germline V gives CDR1 SGHAT, CDR2 FQNNGV. In DNA, the CDR3 is TGTGCCAGCAGCTTATCACGGACTAGTCTCGAGCAGTACTTC. Translated, it gives CASSLSRTSLEQYF.

This clone turned up a few times. The rearrangement joins TRBV13 to TRBJ1-2; TRBD1 aligns across 8 bases. Germline CDR1 PRHDT, CDR2 FYEKMQ (reference sequence). The ends lost 5 bases at V and 4 bases at J; junction bases unmatched: 9. The CDR3 extends over 15 amino acids. CDR3 nucleotide sequence: TGTGCCAGCAGCCCCGGACAGGGAGGATCCTATGGCTACACCTTC. Encoded protein: CASSPGQGGSYGYTF.

The chain has TRBV6-5 and TRBJ1-2, with a weak D call TRBD1 (6 bases). The CDR3 is made up of 15 amino acids. From germline, CDR1 is MNHEY and CDR2 SVGAGI. Between the trimmed V and J ends, which lost 6 bases and 2 bases, there was a span of 16 bases. CDR3 nucleotides: TGTGCCAGCAGGCGGACAGACTTATTAAACTATGGCTACACCTTC. Translated, it gives CASRRTDLLNYGYTF.

Worth noting for this clone: This sample includes further DNA sequences coding for the same CDR3. The chain carries TRBV6-5 and TRBJ2-2, with D possibly matching TRBD2 (7 bases). V was clipped by 0 bases and J by 5 bases, with 13 bases between them. Germline loops: CDR1 MNHEY, CDR2 SVGAGI. This CDR3 contains 16 residues. CDR3 loop: CASSYSAGGPTGELFF. The CDR3 DNA reads TGTGCCAGCAGTTACTCAGCCGGGGGGCCGACCGGGGAGCTGTTTTTT.

This clone was observed once. The gene calls are TRBV6-6 and TRBJ2-2; maybe TRBD1 (8 bases). From germline, CDR1 is MNHNY and CDR2 SVGAGI (reference sequence). CDR3 size: 15 residues. Trimming shortened V by 10 bases and J by 4 bases, and 19 bases separated the two germline ends. CDR3 bases: TGTGCCACCACCGCAGGGGGCGGGGGCACCGGGGAGCTGTTTTTT. This encodes CATTAGGGGTGELFF.

The chain's CDR3 is CASRGDAPDRRRQETQYF. CDR3 DNA sequence: TGTGCCAGCAGAGGGGACGCTCCGGACAGGAGAAGGCAAGAGACCCAGTACTTC. The chain has TRBV2 and TRBJ2-5; TRBD1 aligns across 7 bases. CDR1 and CDR2 from the germline V gene are SNHLY and FYNNEI. V was pared by 6 bases and J by 2 bases, with 18 bases of the junction left unmatched. This CDR3 is 18 amino acids long.

Only a few counts were recorded for this clone. The V and J genes are TRBV5-5 and TRBJ1-6, with D possibly TRBD1 on 5 matching bases. The CDR3 loop spans 13 amino acids. V was clipped by 0 bases and J by 8 bases, with 6 bases between them. The germline V gene has CDR1 SGHKS and CDR2 YYEKEE (reference sequence). The CDR3 is CASSLGGDSPLHF. The CDR3 bases are TGTGCCAGCAGCTTGGGGGGGGATTCACCCCTCCACTTT.

This clone was recorded a few times. V is TRBV18 and J is TRBJ2-7; TRBD2 matches at 7 bases. This CDR3 region has 14 residues. Germline values: CDR1 KGHSH, CDR2 LQKENI. The ends lost 5 bases at V and 0 bases at J; junction bases unmatched: 4. In DNA form, the CDR3 reads TGTGCCAGCTCAGCTAGCGGATACTCCTACGAGCAGTACTTC. This encodes CASSASGYSYEQYF.

The chain has TRBV6-1 and TRBJ2-1, with TRBD1 matching 7 bases. The CDR3 consists of 14 residues. The V segment lost 7 bases and the J segment 1 base; nucleotides outside the gene matches: 4. The germline gives CDR1 MNHNS, CDR2 SASEGT. The CDR3 DNA is TGTGCCAGCATGACCAGGGGGTCCTACAATGAGCAGTTCTTC. Protein sequence: CASMTRGSYNEQFF.

V usage is TRBV5-4 and J usage is TRBJ2-7, with TRBD2 identical over 10 bases. V shed 1 base, J shed 3 bases, and the junction held 1 base outside the gene matches. CDR1 is SGHNT, CDR2 YYREEE, per germline (reference sequence). The CDR3 runs 14 residues. CDR3 bases: TGTGCCAGCAGCTTGCCTAGCGGGAGCTACGAGCAGTACTTC. Translating gives CASSLPSGSYEQYF.

The CDR3 bases are TGTGCCAGCAGTGTTCCCGAACAGGGGTTGCCCTACGAGCAGTACTTC. Its protein product is CASSVPEQGLPYEQYF. The V gene is TRBV2, the J gene TRBJ2-7, with TRBD1 identical over 7 bases. V trimming: 4 bases; J trimming: 2 bases; junction bases outside the gene matches: 11. CDR1 and CDR2 from the germline V gene are SNHLY and FYNNEI. The length of the CDR3 is 16 residues.

A few counts support this clone. The chain employs TRBV4-2 and TRBJ1-4; 7 nucleotides match TRBD1. CDR1 LGHNA and CDR2 YNFKEQ come from the germline V gene. The CDR3 loop spans 17 amino acids. Losses at the gene ends were 1 base for V and 7 bases for J; bases not matched to a gene: 12. The CDR3 nucleotides read TGTGCCAGCAGCCAAGTCAGGGGTCAGGGGGTTGGTGAAAAACTGTTTTTT. Translated: CASSQVRGQGVGEKLFF.

This clone showed up just a few times. V gene TRBV30 combines with J gene TRBJ1-1; 8 positions match TRBD1. Germline CDR1 reads GTSNPN; CDR2 reads SVGIG (reference sequence). This CDR3 spans 12 amino acids. V lost 5 bases and J lost 6; bases outside the gene matches: 5. CDR3 sequence (DNA): TGTGCCTGGGGAGGGACAGGCCCTGAAGCTTTCTTT. Translating it yields CAWGGTGPEAFF. The full variable domain, completed using reference TRBV30 and TRBJ1-1, is SQTIHQWPATLVQPVGSPLSLECTVEGTSNPNLYWYRQAAGRGLQLLFYSVGIGQISSEVPQNLSASRPQDRQFILSSKKLLLSDSGFYLCAWGGTGPEAFFGQGTRLTVV.

This clone has a handful of counts. The V call is TRBV5-1, the J call TRBJ1-1; perhaps TRBD1 as D (6 bases). V was pared by 8 bases and J by 1 base, with 15 bases between. The CDR3 is 14 residues long. Germline CDR1 reads SGHRS; CDR2 reads YFSETQ. In DNA, the CDR3 is TGCGCCAGTAAATCCTCGACAGGGAACACTGAAGCTTTCTTT. This gives the protein CASKSSTGNTEAFF. The whole variable domain, filled in from reference TRBV5-1 and TRBJ1-1, reads KAGVTQTPRYLIKTRGQQVTLSCSPISGHRSVSWYQQTPGQGLQFLFEYFSETQRNKGNFPGRFSGRQFSNSRSEMNVSTLELGDSALYLCASKSSTGNTEAFFGQGTRLTVV.

The chain has TRBV6-6 and TRBJ1-3, with D possibly matching TRBD1 (6 bases). This CDR3 has 14 residues. From germline, CDR1 is MNHNY and CDR2 SVGAGI (reference sequence). V was pared by 0 bases and J by 8 bases, with 11 bases between. CDR3 sequence (DNA): TGTGCCAGCAGTTACTCGCCCAGGGGTGACACCATATATTTT. Its protein is CASSYSPRGDTIYF.

This chain connects TRBV5-1 to TRBJ1-1; D remains ambiguous. V shed 3 bases and J shed 1 base, with 7 bases lying between them. Germline CDR1 and CDR2: SGHRS and YFSETQ. The CDR3 contains 13 residues. CDR3 region: CASSSPGNTEAFF. In DNA, the CDR3 is TGCGCCAGCAGCTCGCCAGGGAACACTGAAGCTTTCTTT.

The table lists this clone with a few counts. The chain is built from TRBV19 and TRBJ2-7; tentatively, D is TRBD1 (5 bases). This CDR3 is 14 amino acids long. V lost 9 bases, J lost 1 base, and 16 bases lay in between. The germline CDR1 and CDR2 sequences are LNHDA and SQIVND (reference sequence). CDR3 sequence reads: CASQVGHKSYEQYF. Written as DNA, the CDR3 is TGTGCCAGCCAGGTAGGACATAAATCCTACGAGCAGTACTTC. The variable domain in full, with the rest retrieved from reference TRBV19 and TRBJ2-7, is DGGITQSPKYLFRKEGQNVTLSCEQNLNHDAMYWYRQDPGQGLRLIYYSQIVNDFQKGDIAEGYSVSREKKESFPLTVTSAQKNPTAFYLCASQVGHKSYEQYFGPGTRLTVT.

The V call is TRBV11-3, the J call TRBJ2-1; D unresolved. Germline V CDR1 and CDR2: SGHNT, YENEEA. With 5 bases removed from V and 5 bases from J, the gap between germline ends came to 7 bases. This CDR3 is built from 12 residues. DNA for the CDR3: TGTGCCAGCAGCCCGGTAAACAATGAGCAGTTCTTC. Translating gives CASSPVNNEQFF.

The chain links TRBV28 to TRBJ2-2; D is ambiguous. This CDR3 comprises 11 residues. The germline CDR1 and CDR2 sequences are MDHEN and SYDVKM. Trimming left V 1 base short and J 13 bases short, with 7 bases between. Here the CDR3 DNA reads TGTGCCAGCAGTTTATATTCCAGGCTGTTTTTT. It codes for CASSLYSRLFF.

Comments on this clone: This likely traces to a read error, being one base from a far larger clone. The CDR3 loop is CSSSLGGTGYRPMNTEAFF. The CDR3 region has the DNA TGTTCCAGCAGCTTAGGTGGGACAGGGTATAGGCCTATGAACACTGAAGCTTTCTTT. The V gene is TRBV7-9, the J gene TRBJ1-1; 9 positions match TRBD1. CDR1 and CDR2 (germline): SEHNR, FQNEAQ (reference sequence). CDR3 size: 19 residues.

The chain couples TRBV30 to TRBJ1-5; tentatively, D is TRBD1 (5 bases). The CDR3 has 13 amino acids. Germline lookup yields CDR1 GTSNPN and CDR2 SVGIG (reference sequence). V was cut by 2 bases and J by 4 bases, with 9 bases left in between. As DNA, the CDR3 is TGTGCCTGGAGTTTGTCAGGGAATCAGCCCCAGCATTTT. This codes for CAWSLSGNQPQHF. The full variable domain, rest sourced from reference TRBV30 and TRBJ1-5, is SQTIHQWPATLVQPVGSPLSLECTVEGTSNPNLYWYRQAAGRGLQLLFYSVGIGQISSEVPQNLSASRPQDRQFILSSKKLLLSDSGFYLCAWSLSGNQPQHFGDGTRLSIL.

This clone was observed a few times. This chain uses TRBV19 with TRBJ1-1, with D tentatively TRBD1 (5 bases). This CDR3 has 16 residues. V dropped 0 bases and J dropped 0 bases, with 11 bases sitting between them. Germline lookup yields CDR1 LNHDA and CDR2 SQIVND (reference sequence). CDR3 protein: CASSIDAGRMNTEAFF. CDR3 DNA: TGTGCCAGTAGTATAGATGCGGGACGGATGAACACTGAAGCTTTCTTT. Together with reference TRBV19 and TRBJ1-1, the CDR3 gives the full variable domain: DGGITQSPKYLFRKEGQNVTLSCEQNLNHDAMYWYRQDPGQGLRLIYYSQIVNDFQKGDIAEGYSVSREKKESFPLTVTSAQKNPTAFYLCASSIDAGRMNTEAFFGQGTRLTVV.

The chain carries TRBV4-1 and TRBJ2-1, with TRBD2 matching over 14 bases. Germline V gives CDR1 MGHRA, CDR2 YSYEKL. The CDR3 loop spans 17 amino acids. Germline trimming cut 0 bases from V and 7 bases from J; bases unmatched to any gene: 5. The chain's CDR3 is CASSQDFRTSGGNEQFF. The CDR3 DNA follows: TGCGCCAGCAGCCAAGATTTTAGGACTAGCGGGGGGAATGAGCAGTTCTTC.

The chain combines TRBV27 with TRBJ2-1, with D hard to call. Trimming took 6 bases from V and 8 from J, leaving 17 bases between them. The CDR3 runs 14 residues. From germline, CDR1 is MNHEY and CDR2 SMNVEV (reference sequence). In DNA form, the CDR3 reads TGTGCCAGCAGACAGCCGAGTTGGGTGGATGAGCAGTTCTTC. Amino acid sequence: CASRQPSWVDEQFF.